A single sample gave rise to the 30 T cell receptor beta chains below, sequenced in a study of cytomegalovirus exposure and HLA in healthy donors. Use of 60 Vbeta and 13 Jbeta primers characterized the PCR. The protocol was immunoSEQ multiplex PCR, while the TCRdb copy is restricted to in-frame clones and leaves out a portion. The sample yields 160,000 or so clones, of which the top ten take up about 2.2%. Sequencing was carried out using PBMCs. All receptors derive from a man younger than 40 in good health and CMV-seronegative.

The chain employs TRBV6-6 and TRBJ1-5; D is ambiguous. The germline gives CDR1 MNHNY, CDR2 SVGAGI (reference sequence). The CDR3 consists of 13 residues. The V end lost 6 bases, the J end lost 4 bases, and 10 bases lay between the germline ends. This chain's CDR3 is CASSPSGNQPQHF. The CDR3 DNA reads as TGTGCCAGCAGCCCCAGCGGAAATCAGCCCCAGCATTTT.

J is TRBJ1-1 and V is TRBV5-1; 10 bases match TRBD1. Germline V gene sequence: CDR1 SGHRS, CDR2 YFSETQ. With 4 bases clipped from V and 4 bases from J, the junction kept 10 bases outside the gene matches. The CDR3 is 16 amino acids. The CDR3 spells CASSPSPGTGVTEAFF. Here the CDR3 DNA reads TGCGCCAGCAGCCCGAGTCCCGGGACAGGGGTCACTGAAGCTTTCTTT.

The chain carries TRBV27 and TRBJ1-5, with D perhaps matching TRBD1 (5 bases). With 6 bases removed from V and 10 bases from J, the gap between germline ends came to 13 bases. This CDR3 contains 12 residues. CDR1 MNHEY and CDR2 SMNVEV come from the germline V gene (reference sequence). CDR3 sequence reads: CASSQGDRPQHF. CDR3 nucleotide sequence: TGTGCCAGCAGCCAAGGTGACAGACCCCAGCATTTT.

The gene calls are TRBV6-5 and TRBJ2-3; D remains ambiguous. Germline V gene sequence: CDR1 MNHEY, CDR2 SVGAGI. CDR3 length: 15 residues. The V gene lost 0 bases and the J gene lost 4 bases, with 11 bases spanning the gap. The CDR3 reads CASSYSAVMADTQYF. For the CDR3, the DNA is TGTGCCAGCAGTTACTCGGCTGTAATGGCAGATACGCAGTATTTT.

CDR3 DNA: TGTGCCAGCAGTGGCCAGTCCTACGAGCAGTACTTC. Translation gives CASSGQSYEQYF. The chain has TRBV2 and TRBJ2-7; D is unclear. The V end was cut by 4 bases, the J end by 1 base, with 5 bases between. There are 12 residues in the CDR3. Germline V gene data show CDR1 as SNHLY and CDR2 as FYNNEI.

The chain links TRBV19 to TRBJ1-5; 8 bases agree with TRBD1. This CDR3 comprises 16 residues. Trimming at V came to 5 bases and at J to 2 bases, leaving 8 bases not matched to a gene. Germline values: CDR1 LNHDA, CDR2 SQIVND (reference sequence). The CDR3 nucleotides are TGTGCCAGTAGTTCGTCAGGGGGCTTCGGCAATCAGCCCCAGCATTTT. Translating gives CASSSSGGFGNQPQHF.

This sequence joins TRBV7-9 and TRBJ1-5, with TRBD1 matching 12 bases. Trimming at V came to 6 bases and at J to 7 bases, leaving 7 bases not matched to a gene. The germline CDR1 and CDR2 sequences are SEHNR and FQNEAQ (reference sequence). The CDR3 contains 15 residues. CDR3 protein: CASSTGQGAGQPQHF. The CDR3 nucleotides are TGTGCCAGCAGTACGGGACAGGGGGCAGGGCAGCCCCAGCATTTT.

The CDR3, as DNA: TGCGCCAGCAGCCAAGGGACTAGAGAGGCCATTCAGTACTTC. This sequence encodes CASSQGTREAIQYF. The gene calls are TRBV4-3 and TRBJ2-4; TRBD2 agrees at 7 bases. CDR1 and CDR2 from the germline V gene are LGHNA and YSLEER. The CDR3 contains 14 residues. V shed 1 base and J 9 bases; nucleotides not matched to a gene: 6.

The rearrangement links TRBV9 to TRBJ1-1, with a possible D match to TRBD1 (5 bases). The CDR3 consists of 14 residues. Trimming removed 3 bases from V and 3 bases from J, with 12 bases in between. Germline lookup yields CDR1 SGDLS and CDR2 YYNGEE. The CDR3, as DNA: TGTGCCAGCAGCGCCAATGACAGAGACACTGAAGCTTTCTTT. It translates to CASSANDRDTEAFF. Together with reference TRBV9 and TRBJ1-1, the CDR3 gives the full variable domain: DSGVTQTPKHLITATGQRVTLRCSPRSGDLSVYWYQQSLDQGLQFLIQYYNGEERAKGNILERFSAQQFPDLHSELNLSSLELGDSALYFCASSANDRDTEAFFGQGTRLTVV.

V gene TRBV5-1 combines with J gene TRBJ2-3; 7 positions agree with TRBD1. The germline gives CDR1 SGHRS, CDR2 YFSETQ. The V and J ends lost 4 bases and 0 bases, in that order; junction bases with no gene match: 11. The CDR3 length is 17 residues. In DNA, the CDR3 is TGCGCCAGCAGCCCGGACAGGCAATGGTATAGCACAGATACGCAGTATTTT. Translating gives CASSPDRQWYSTDTQYF.

The chain employs TRBV28 and TRBJ2-2; maybe TRBD2 (6 bases). This CDR3 region has 14 residues. The V and J ends lost 4 bases and 4 bases respectively, with 10 bases between them. The germline V gene encodes CDR1 MDHEN and CDR2 SYDVKM. The CDR3 DNA sequence: TGTGCCAGCAGTTGGGGACTTACCACCGGGGAGCTGTTTTTT. It encodes CASSWGLTTGELFF.

This clone is labeled medium-sized based on frequency. The chain has TRBV6-5 and TRBJ2-1; D gene unclear. V dropped 4 bases and J dropped 3 bases, with 13 bases sitting between them. The CDR3 consists of 15 residues. Germline CDR1 is MNHEY and CDR2 is SVGAGI. The CDR3 loop is CASSLKGSDYNEQFF. As DNA, the CDR3 is TGTGCCAGCAGTTTAAAAGGCAGCGACTACAATGAGCAGTTCTTC.

The chain carries TRBV5-1 and TRBJ1-1; 8 bases align to TRBD1. Per the germline V gene, CDR1 is SGHRS and CDR2 is YFSETQ. This CDR3 has 17 amino acids. Unmatched junction bases numbered 11, after V lost 4 bases and J lost 0 bases. CDR3 coding DNA: TGCGCCAGCAGCCAGTTTACCGGGACAGGCCTGAACACTGAAGCTTTCTTT. Translated: CASSQFTGTGLNTEAFF. The variable domain in full, completed from reference TRBV5-1 and TRBJ1-1, reads KAGVTQTPRYLIKTRGQQVTLSCSPISGHRSVSWYQQTPGQGLQFLFEYFSETQRNKGNFPGRFSGRQFSNSRSEMNVSTLELGDSALYLCASSQFTGTGLNTEAFFGQGTRLTVV.

The chain links TRBV4-1 to TRBJ1-5, with 9 positions matching TRBD1. With 5 bases clipped from V and 5 bases from J, the junction kept 1 base outside the gene matches. This CDR3 comprises 13 residues. Germline CDR1 reads MGHRA; CDR2 reads YSYEKL. CDR3 nucleotides: TGCGCCAGCAGCTGGGACAGGGATCAGCCCCAGCATTTT. Its translation: CASSWDRDQPQHF.

J is TRBJ2-7 and V is TRBV10-1; 13 nucleotides match TRBD2. Trimming removed 2 bases from V and 7 bases from J; junction bases left unmatched: 2. Germline CDR1 reads WNHNN; CDR2 reads SYGVQD (reference sequence). This CDR3 comprises 14 residues. CDR3 nucleotide sequence: TGCGCCAGCAGTGAGCCGGGACTAGCGGGAGAGCAGTACTTC. This sequence encodes CASSEPGLAGEQYF.

The CDR3 region is CASSKGLAYNEQFF. The CDR3 DNA reads TGTGCCAGCAGCAAGGGACTAGCGTACAATGAGCAGTTCTTC. The chain recombines TRBV5-8 with TRBJ2-1, with 10 bases aligning to TRBD2. CDR1 and CDR2 from the germline V gene are SGHTS and YDEGEE. Germline trimming cut 4 bases from V and 4 bases from J; bases unmatched to any gene: 2. The CDR3 runs 14 residues.

J is TRBJ2-5 and V is TRBV5-1, with 8 bases lining up with TRBD2. The junction had 20 bases not matched to a gene; V was cut back by 5 bases and J by 5 bases. The CDR3 totals 18 residues. Per germline, CDR1 SGHRS and CDR2 YFSETQ. This chain's CDR3 is CASSWTASGPVVVETQYF. The DNA of the CDR3 is TGCGCCAGCAGTTGGACCGCTAGCGGGCCAGTTGTCGTGGAGACCCAGTACTTC.

The chain joins TRBV7-2 to TRBJ1-2, with unresolved D. Trimming took 5 bases from V and 6 from J, leaving 13 bases between them. This CDR3 is 13 amino acids long. Germline CDR1 SGHTA, CDR2 FQGNSA. CDR3: CASSPRGGHGYTF. CDR3 in DNA: TGTGCCAGCAGCCCCCGCGGCGGCCATGGCTACACCTTC.

The V call is TRBV11-3, the J call TRBJ2-3; 7 bases are a match to TRBD2. Germline-derived CDR1 and CDR2 are SGHNT and YENEEA. The CDR3 is made up of 13 amino acids. J gave up 8 bases and V 5 bases, and 7 bases lay outside the gene matches. CDR3: CASSPSGITTQYF. The CDR3 nucleotides read TGTGCCAGCAGCCCAAGCGGGATTACTACGCAGTATTTT.

The genes are TRBV6-6 and TRBJ1-5; weak D call: TRBD1 (5 bases). CDR1 and CDR2 (germline): MNHNY, SVGAGI (reference sequence). Trimming cost V 8 bases and J 6 bases, with 8 bases left between them. This CDR3 has 11 residues. CDR3 loop: CASRGGQPQHF. The CDR3 DNA is TGTGCCAGCCGCGGGGGTCAGCCCCAGCATTTT.

The V call is TRBV5-1, the J call TRBJ1-2, with 7 bases fitting TRBD1. V lost 4 bases to trimming and J lost 8 bases; unmatched junction nucleotides: 11. CDR1 is SGHRS and CDR2 is YFSETQ in the germline V gene. This CDR3 contains 14 residues. The CDR3 DNA reads TGCGCCAGCAGCCATGCAACAGGGGAGTTCGGCTACACCTTC. This encodes CASSHATGEFGYTF.

The V call is TRBV28, the J call TRBJ1-2; D is unclear. V was trimmed by 4 bases and J by 4 bases, leaving 13 bases between them. The CDR3 extends over 14 amino acids. Germline V gene sequence: CDR1 MDHEN, CDR2 SYDVKM. The CDR3 spells CASSSGIRSYGYTF. As DNA, the CDR3 is TGTGCCAGCAGTTCGGGGATAAGATCCTATGGCTACACCTTC.

The chain couples TRBV28 to TRBJ1-2, with 7 bases that match TRBD1. This CDR3 is 13 amino acids long. Germline-derived CDR1 and CDR2 are MDHEN and SYDVKM. Germline trimming cut 4 bases from V and 4 bases from J; bases unmatched to any gene: 3. Here the CDR3 reads CASSSQGIYGYTF. The CDR3 nucleotides read TGTGCCAGCAGTTCACAGGGGATCTATGGCTACACCTTC.

V usage is TRBV5-1 and J usage is TRBJ2-2; no clear D. The CDR3 loop spans 13 amino acids. Germline loops: CDR1 SGHRS, CDR2 YFSETQ. The V end was cut by 1 base, the J end by 4 bases, with 5 bases between. CDR3 in DNA: TGCGCCAGCAGCTTGCAATCCACCGGGGAGCTGTTTTTT. Amino acids: CASSLQSTGELFF.

This chain joins TRBV28 and TRBJ1-2; 7 bases are shared with TRBD1. The CDR3 has 16 residues. J was trimmed by 8 bases and V by 8 bases; bases with no gene match: 20. Per germline, CDR1 MDHEN and CDR2 SYDVKM. The CDR3: CASRPLPDQGGRGYTF. The CDR3 bases are TGTGCCAGCCGCCCCCTACCCGATCAGGGGGGAAGAGGCTACACCTTC.

The chain combines TRBV7-8 with TRBJ2-7; D uncertain. Per germline, CDR1 SGHVS and CDR2 FQNEAQ. Trimming took off 6 bases at V and 3 bases at J, with 6 bases between the two ends. The CDR3 is 11 amino acids. CDR3 sequence reads: CASSPNYEQYF. CDR3 nucleotides: TGTGCCAGCAGTCCAAACTACGAGCAGTACTTC.

The genes are TRBV14 and TRBJ2-1; D perhaps matches TRBD1 (6 bases). This CDR3 region has 17 residues. Trimming took 3 bases from V and 6 from J, leaving 21 bases between them. CDR1 and CDR2 from the germline V gene are SGHDN and FVKESK. The CDR3 reads CASSQAPGQSASNEQFF. The CDR3 coding sequence is TGTGCCAGCAGCCAGGCCCCCGGACAGTCGGCTAGCAATGAGCAGTTCTTC.

The chain has TRBV5-1 and TRBJ2-7, with 11 positions matching TRBD2. Germline-derived CDR1 and CDR2 are SGHRS and YFSETQ. This CDR3 is built from 15 residues. The trim removed 4 bases at V and 1 base at J, leaving 4 bases unmatched. CDR3 residues: CASSILAGVSYEQYF. Here the CDR3 DNA reads TGCGCCAGCAGCATACTAGCGGGAGTATCCTACGAGCAGTACTTC.

The chain links TRBV7-9 to TRBJ2-5, with TRBD2 matching over 8 bases. The J call may be in error: the DNA end matches TRBJ2-7 better. The CDR3 is 14 amino acids. Germline assignment: CDR1 SEHNR and CDR2 FQNEAQ (reference sequence). The CDR3: CASSFLTSVNEQYF. The CDR3, as DNA: TGTGCCAGCAGCTTTTTGACTAGCGTCAACGAGCAGTACTTC.

This chain uses TRBV19 with TRBJ2-7; 10 bases fit TRBD1. The length of the CDR3 is 13 residues. J lost 2 bases, V lost 11 bases, and 6 bases had no gene match. CDR1 and CDR2 (germline): LNHDA, SQIVND (reference sequence). The CDR3 DNA follows: TGTGCCTCAGGGGGGACAGGGGCCTACGAGCAGTACTTC. This encodes CASGGTGAYEQYF.